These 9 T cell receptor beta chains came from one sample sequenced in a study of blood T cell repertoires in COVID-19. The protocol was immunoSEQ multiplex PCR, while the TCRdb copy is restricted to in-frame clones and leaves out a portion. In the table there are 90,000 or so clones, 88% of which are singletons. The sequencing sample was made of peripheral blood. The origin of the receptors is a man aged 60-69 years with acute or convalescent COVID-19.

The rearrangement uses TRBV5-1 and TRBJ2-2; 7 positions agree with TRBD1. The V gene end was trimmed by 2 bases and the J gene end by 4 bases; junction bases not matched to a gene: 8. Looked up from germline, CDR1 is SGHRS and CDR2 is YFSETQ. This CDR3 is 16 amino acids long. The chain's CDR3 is CASSLQGPPSTGELFF. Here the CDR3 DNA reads TGCGCCAGCAGCTTACAGGGGCCCCCGAGCACCGGGGAGCTGTTTTTT.

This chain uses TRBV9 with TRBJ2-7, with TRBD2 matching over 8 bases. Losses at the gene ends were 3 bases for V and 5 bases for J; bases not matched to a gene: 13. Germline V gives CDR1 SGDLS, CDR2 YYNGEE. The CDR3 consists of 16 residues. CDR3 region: CASSAQAGGAKNEQYF. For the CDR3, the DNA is TGTGCCAGCAGCGCCCAAGCCGGGGGGGCCAAAAACGAGCAGTACTTC.

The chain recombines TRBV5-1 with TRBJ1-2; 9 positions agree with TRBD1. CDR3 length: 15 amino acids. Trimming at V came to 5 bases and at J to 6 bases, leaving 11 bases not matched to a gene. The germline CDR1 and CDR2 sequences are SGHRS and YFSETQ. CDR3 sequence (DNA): TGCGCCAGCAGTTTAACGACCGGGACAGGGAATGGCTACACCTTC. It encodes CASSLTTGTGNGYTF.

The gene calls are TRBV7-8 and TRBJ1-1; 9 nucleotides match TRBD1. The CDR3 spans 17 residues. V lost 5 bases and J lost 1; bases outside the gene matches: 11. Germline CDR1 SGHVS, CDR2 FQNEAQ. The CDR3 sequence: CASSPGWTGAKNTEAFF. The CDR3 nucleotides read TGTGCCAGCAGCCCTGGGTGGACAGGGGCCAAGAACACTGAAGCTTTCTTT. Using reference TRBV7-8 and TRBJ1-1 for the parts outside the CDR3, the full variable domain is GAGVSQSPRYKVAKRGQDVALRCDPISGHVSLFWYQQALGQGPEFLTYFQNEAQLDKSGLPSDRFFAERPEGSVSTLKIQRTQQEDSAVYLCASSPGWTGAKNTEAFFGQGTRLTVV.

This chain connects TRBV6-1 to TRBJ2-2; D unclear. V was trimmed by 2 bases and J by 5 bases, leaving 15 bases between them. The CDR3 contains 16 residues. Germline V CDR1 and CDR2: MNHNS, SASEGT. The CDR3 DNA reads TGTGCCAGCAGTGAATATGATATTACTAAGACCGGGGAGCTGTTTTTT. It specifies CASSEYDITKTGELFF.

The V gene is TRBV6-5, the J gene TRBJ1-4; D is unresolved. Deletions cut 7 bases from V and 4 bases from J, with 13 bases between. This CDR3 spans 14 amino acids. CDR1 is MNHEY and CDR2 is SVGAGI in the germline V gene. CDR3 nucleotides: TGTGCCAGCACCCCCTTGGCCCGTAATGAAAAACTGTTTTTT. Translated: CASTPLARNEKLFF.

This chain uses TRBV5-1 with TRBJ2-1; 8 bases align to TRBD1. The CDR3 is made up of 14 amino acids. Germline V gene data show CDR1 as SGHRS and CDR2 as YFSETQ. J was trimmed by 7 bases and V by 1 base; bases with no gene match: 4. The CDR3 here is CASSLRTGLNEQFF. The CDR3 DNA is TGCGCCAGCAGCTTGCGGACAGGGTTGAATGAGCAGTTCTTC.

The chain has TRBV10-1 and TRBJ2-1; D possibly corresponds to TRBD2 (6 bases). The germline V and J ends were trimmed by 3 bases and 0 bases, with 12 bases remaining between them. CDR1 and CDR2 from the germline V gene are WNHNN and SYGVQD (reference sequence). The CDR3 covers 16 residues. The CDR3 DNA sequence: TGCGCCAGCAGTGACAACCTAGCGTCCTCCTACAATGAGCAGTTCTTC. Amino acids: CASSDNLASSYNEQFF.

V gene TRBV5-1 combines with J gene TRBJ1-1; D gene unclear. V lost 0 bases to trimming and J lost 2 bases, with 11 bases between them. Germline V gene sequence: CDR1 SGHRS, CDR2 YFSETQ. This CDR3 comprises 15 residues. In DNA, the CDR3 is TGCGCCAGCAGCTTGGATCCCAGATTAAACACTGAAGCTTTCTTT. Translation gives CASSLDPRLNTEAFF.